One TCR beta chain is described in this entry. Sequencing was performed with immunoSEQ multiplex PCR; in TCRdb, only in-frame clones are kept and a portion is missing. The table has 300,000 to 350,000 clones, 75% to 90% seen once; the top ten hold roughly 2.3%. The V segment lost 5 bases and the J segment 5 bases; nucleotides outside the gene matches: 8. The CDR3 totals 14 residues. Germline values: CDR1 MNHEY, CDR2 SVGEGT. The record originates from a study of blood T cell repertoires in COVID-19. Each recovered donor of Cohort 3 presented with two negative PCRs, clearance, or symptom resolution. The clonotype originates from a man aged 25-45 years who had recovered from COVID-19. The chain employs TRBV6-2 or TRBV6-3 and TRBJ2-5; TRBD1 agrees at 7 bases. The sequencing input was PBMCs or T cells enriched from blood (not recorded which). CDR3 amino acids: CASSIGGEWETQYF. As DNA, the CDR3 is TGTGCCAGCAGTATAGGGGGCGAATGGGAGACCCAGTACTTC.